This TCR beta chain was profiled in a study of control samples from healthy donors and cancer patients. Produced via immunoSEQ multiplex PCR; TCRdb's table is partial and in-frame only. The sample lists roughly 100,000 clones, around 90% occurring once. V was clipped by 0 bases and J by 5 bases, with 14 bases between them. From germline, CDR1 is LGHDT and CDR2 YNNKEL (reference sequence). The CDR3 totals 15 residues. The receptor was isolated from a woman aged 18-29 years in good health. The sample was blood. This sequence joins TRBV3-1 (or the pseudogene TRBV3-2) and TRBJ2-7; D possibly corresponds to TRBD1 (6 bases). In nucleotides, the CDR3 is TGTGCCAGCAGCCAAGACAGGGGATATCAAGACGAGCAGTACTTC. As protein: CASSQDRGYQDEQYF.